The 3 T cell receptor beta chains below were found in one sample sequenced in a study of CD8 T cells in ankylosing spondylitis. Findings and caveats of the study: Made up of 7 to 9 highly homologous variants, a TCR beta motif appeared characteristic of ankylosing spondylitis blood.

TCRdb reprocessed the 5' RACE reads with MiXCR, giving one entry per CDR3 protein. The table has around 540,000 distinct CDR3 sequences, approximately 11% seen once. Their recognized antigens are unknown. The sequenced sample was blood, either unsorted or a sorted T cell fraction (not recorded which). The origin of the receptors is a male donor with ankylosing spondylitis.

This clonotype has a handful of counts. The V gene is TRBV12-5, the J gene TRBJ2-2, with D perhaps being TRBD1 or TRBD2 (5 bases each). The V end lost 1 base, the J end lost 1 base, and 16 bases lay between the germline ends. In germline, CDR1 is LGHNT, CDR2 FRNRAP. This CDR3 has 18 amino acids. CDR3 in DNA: TGTGCTAGTGGTTTGGGGCGACCGGGACGCAAGAACACCGGGGAGCTGTTTTTT. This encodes CASGLGRPGRKNTGELFF.

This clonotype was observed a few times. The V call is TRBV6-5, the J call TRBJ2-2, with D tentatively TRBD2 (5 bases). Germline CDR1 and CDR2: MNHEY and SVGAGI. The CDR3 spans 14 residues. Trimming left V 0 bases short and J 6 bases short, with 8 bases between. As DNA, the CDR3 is TGTGCCAGCAGTTACTCTACCGGGGCCGGGGAGCTGTTTTTT. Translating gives CASSYSTGAGELFF.

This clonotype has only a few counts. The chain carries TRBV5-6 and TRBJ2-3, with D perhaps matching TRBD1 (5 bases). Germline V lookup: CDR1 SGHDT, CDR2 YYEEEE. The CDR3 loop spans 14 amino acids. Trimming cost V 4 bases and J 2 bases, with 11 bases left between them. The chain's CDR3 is CASSTWGTTDTQYF. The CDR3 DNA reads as TGTGCCAGCAGCACTTGGGGCACCACAGATACGCAGTATTTT.